The rows below give T cell receptor beta chains drawn from one sample of a study of blood T cell repertoires in COVID-19. Sequencing used immunoSEQ multiplex PCR; TCRdb keeps in-frame clones, though not all of them. The repertoire holds under 150,000 clones, with around four fifths as singletons. The specimen sequenced was PBMCs or T cells enriched from blood (not recorded which). The origin of the receptors is a middle-aged woman who had recovered from COVID-19. CDR3s include the opening cysteine and the closing phenylalanine or tryptophan. Each record gives: V gene, clone size, D gene, J gene, CDR3 DNA, CDR3 protein. A D gene is named only where the DNA matches it firmly. Only part of the rows carry a size: once, few, many, or a class if the clone is expanded.

TRBV7-9	NA	NA	TRBJ1-1	TGTGCCAGCAGCGGCAACGGACAGAACACTGAAGCTTTCTTT	CASSGNGQNTEAFF
TRBV5-6	NA	NA	TRBJ1-1	TGTGCCAGCAGCTTGGTGACTGCAGAAAACACTGAAGCTTTCTTT	CASSLVTAENTEAFF
TRBV3-1/TRBV3-2	NA	NA	TRBJ2-7	TGTGCCAGCAGCCCCGGGACACCTGGCTACGAGCAGTACTTC	CASSPGTPGYEQYF
TRBV19	NA	NA	TRBJ1-1	TGTGCCAGTAGTGGGACTGTGAACACTGAAGCTTTCTTT	CASSGTVNTEAFF
TRBV9	NA	TRBD2	TRBJ2-3	TGTGCCAGCAGCGTTAGAGGACTAGCAGCTAGCACAGATACGCAGTATTTT	CASSVRGLAASTDTQYF
TRBV7-9	NA	NA	TRBJ2-2	TGTGCCAGCAGCCAACAGTGGGAGACTTTGAACACCGGGGAGCTGTTTTTT	CASSQQWETLNTGELFF
TRBV27	NA	NA	TRBJ2-3	TGTGCCAGCAGTTTACCTGGGGGGAACACAGATACGCAGTATTTT	CASSLPGGNTDTQYF
TRBV7-9	NA	TRBD2	TRBJ2-2	TGTGCCAGCAGCTTAGGGCTAGCGGATCTTCACGGGGAGCTGTTTTTT	CASSLGLADLHGELFF
TRBV11-2	NA	NA	TRBJ1-2	TGTGCCAGCAGCTTAACAGGGACAAACTATGGCTACACCTTC	CASSLTGTNYGYTF
TRBV5-1	few	TRBD1	TRBJ2-7	TGCGCCAGCAGCTTGGTAACAGGGGGCGCTTACGAGCAGTACTTC	CASSLVTGGAYEQYF
TRBV7-3	NA	NA	TRBJ2-5	TGTGCCAGCAGCTTAGCGGGGTCAATCCAAGAGACCCAGTACTTC	CASSLAGSIQETQYF
TRBV3-1/TRBV3-2	NA	NA	TRBJ1-5	TGTGCCAGCAGCCCGCGGGCCCGACCCCAGCATTTT	CASSPRARPQHF
TRBV12-3/TRBV12-4	NA	TRBD1	TRBJ2-7	TGTGCCAGCAGTGACAGGGGGCGCGAGCAGTACTTC	CASSDRGREQYF
TRBV5-1	NA	TRBD2	TRBJ2-3	TGCGCCAGCAGCTTGGAGCCTAGCGGGAGTGATACGCAGTATTTT	CASSLEPSGSDTQYF
TRBV3-1/TRBV3-2	NA	NA	TRBJ1-2	TGTGCCAGCAGCCAAGAGGGTACTCGGAGGAGCTATGGCTACACCTTC	CASSQEGTRRSYGYTF
TRBV7-8	NA	NA	TRBJ1-5	TGTGCCAGCAGCTCAGGGTTTGGTCAGCCCCAGCATTTT	CASSSGFGQPQHF
TRBV4-2	once	TRBD1	TRBJ1-1	TGTGCCAGCAGCCAAGGACAGGGGATGAACACTGAAGCTTTCTTT	CASSQGQGMNTEAFF
TRBV15	NA	NA	TRBJ2-3	TGTGCCACCAGCAGAGATCTGGCCTCAGCAGATACGCAGTATTTT	CATSRDLASADTQYF
TRBV11-2	NA	NA	TRBJ1-3	TGTGCCAGCAGCCCCAAAGTTAGGTCAGGATCGCGAAACACCATATATTTT	CASSPKVRSGSRNTIYF
TRBV3-1/TRBV3-2	NA	TRBD1	TRBJ2-1	TGTGCCAGCAGCCAATCTCACGGACAGGGGATCAATGAGCAGTTCTTC	CASSQSHGQGINEQFF
TRBV3-1/TRBV3-2	NA	TRBD1	TRBJ1-1	TGTGCCAGCAGCCAACTCAGAGGGGGCGGTACTGAAGCTTTCTTT	CASSQLRGGGTEAFF
TRBV9	NA	TRBD1	TRBJ1-4	TGTGCCAGCAGCACAGACAGGGAGAGTGAAAAACTGTTTTTT	CASSTDRESEKLFF
TRBV19	NA	TRBD1	TRBJ2-5	TGTGCCACGAGTGACAGGGGGTTATCCGGGGAGACCCAGTACTTC	CATSDRGLSGETQYF
TRBV5-4	NA	TRBD1	TRBJ1-2	TGTGCCAGCAGCTGGGGACAGGGAAGGGAGGGTGGCTACACCTTC	CASSWGQGREGGYTF
TRBV29-1	NA	NA	TRBJ1-1	TGCAGCGCGGGGGGGGGAATCAACACTGAAGCTTTCTTT	CSAGGGINTEAFF